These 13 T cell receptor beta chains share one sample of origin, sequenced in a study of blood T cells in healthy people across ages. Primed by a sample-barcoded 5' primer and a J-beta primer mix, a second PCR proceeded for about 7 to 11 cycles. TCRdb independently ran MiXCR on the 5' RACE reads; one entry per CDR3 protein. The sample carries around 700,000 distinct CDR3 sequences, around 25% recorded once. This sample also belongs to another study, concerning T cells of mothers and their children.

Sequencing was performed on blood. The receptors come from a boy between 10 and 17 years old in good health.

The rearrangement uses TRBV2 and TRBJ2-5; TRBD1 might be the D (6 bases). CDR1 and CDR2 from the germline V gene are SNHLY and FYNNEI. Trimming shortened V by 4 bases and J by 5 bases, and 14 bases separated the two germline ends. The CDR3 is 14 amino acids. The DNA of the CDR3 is TGTGCCAGCAGTGTCAACAGGGTGGGGGAGACCCAGTACTTC. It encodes CASSVNRVGETQYF.

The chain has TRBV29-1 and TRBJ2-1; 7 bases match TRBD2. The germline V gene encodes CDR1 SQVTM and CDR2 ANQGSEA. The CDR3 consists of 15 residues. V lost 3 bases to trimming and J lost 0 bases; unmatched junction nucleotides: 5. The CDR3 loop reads CSVDRGGSSYNEQFF. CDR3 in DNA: TGCAGCGTTGATCGGGGCGGGAGCTCCTACAATGAGCAGTTCTTC.

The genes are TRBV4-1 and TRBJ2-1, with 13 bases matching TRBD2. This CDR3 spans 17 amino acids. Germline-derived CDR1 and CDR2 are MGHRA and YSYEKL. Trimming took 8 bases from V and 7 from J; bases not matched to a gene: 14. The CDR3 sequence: CASSPGLAGLWGNEQFF. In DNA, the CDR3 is TGCGCCAGCTCCCCGGGACTAGCGGGACTTTGGGGGAATGAGCAGTTCTTC.

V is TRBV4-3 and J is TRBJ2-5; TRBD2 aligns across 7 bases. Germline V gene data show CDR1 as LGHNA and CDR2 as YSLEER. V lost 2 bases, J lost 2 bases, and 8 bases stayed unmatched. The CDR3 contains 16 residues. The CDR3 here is CASSQLPWGGQETQYF. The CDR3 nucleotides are TGCGCCAGCAGCCAACTGCCATGGGGGGGGCAAGAGACCCAGTACTTC.

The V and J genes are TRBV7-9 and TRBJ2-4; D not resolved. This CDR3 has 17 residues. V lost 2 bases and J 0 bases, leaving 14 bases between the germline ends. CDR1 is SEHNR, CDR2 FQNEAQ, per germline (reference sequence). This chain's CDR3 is CASSLHTALLAKNIQYF. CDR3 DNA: TGTGCCAGCAGCTTACACACCGCCTTGCTAGCCAAAAACATTCAGTACTTC.

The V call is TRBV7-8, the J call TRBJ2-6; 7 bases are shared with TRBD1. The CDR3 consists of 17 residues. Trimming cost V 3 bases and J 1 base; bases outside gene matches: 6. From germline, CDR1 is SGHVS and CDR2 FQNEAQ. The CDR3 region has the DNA TGTGCCAGCAGCTTTGACAGGGCCTTATCTGGGGCCAACGTCCTGACTTTC. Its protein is CASSFDRALSGANVLTF.

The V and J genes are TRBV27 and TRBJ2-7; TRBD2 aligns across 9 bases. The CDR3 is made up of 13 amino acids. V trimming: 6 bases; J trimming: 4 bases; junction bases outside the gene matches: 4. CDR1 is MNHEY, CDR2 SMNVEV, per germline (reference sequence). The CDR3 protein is CASSAGGPYEQYF. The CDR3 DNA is TGTGCCAGCAGCGCGGGAGGGCCTTACGAGCAGTACTTC.

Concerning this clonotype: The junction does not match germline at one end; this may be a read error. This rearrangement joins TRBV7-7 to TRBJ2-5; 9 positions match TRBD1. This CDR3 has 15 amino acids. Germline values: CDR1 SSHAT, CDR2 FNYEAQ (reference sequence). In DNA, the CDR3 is TGTGCTAGCAGCCCTCGGACAGGGGACTTGGAGACCCAGTACTTC. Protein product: CASSPRTGDLETQYF.

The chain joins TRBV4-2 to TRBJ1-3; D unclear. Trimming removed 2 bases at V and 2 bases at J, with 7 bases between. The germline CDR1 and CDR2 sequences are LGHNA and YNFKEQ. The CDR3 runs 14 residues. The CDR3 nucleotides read TGTGCCAGCAGCCAATCGCAGACTGGAAACACCATATATTTT. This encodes CASSQSQTGNTIYF.

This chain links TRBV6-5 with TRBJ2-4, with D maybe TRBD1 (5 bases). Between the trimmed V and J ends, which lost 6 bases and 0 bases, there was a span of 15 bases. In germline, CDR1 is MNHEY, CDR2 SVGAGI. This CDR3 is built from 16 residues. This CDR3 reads CASSSSQGLAKNIQYF. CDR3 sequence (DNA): TGTGCCAGCAGCTCGAGCCAGGGCCTAGCCAAAAACATTCAGTACTTC.

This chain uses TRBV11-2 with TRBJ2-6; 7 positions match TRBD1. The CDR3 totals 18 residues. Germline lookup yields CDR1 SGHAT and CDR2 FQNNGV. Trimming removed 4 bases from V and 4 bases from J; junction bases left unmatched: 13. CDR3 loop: CASSSTLLTGAGANVLTF. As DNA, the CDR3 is TGTGCCAGCAGCTCGACGCTCCTAACAGGGGCCGGGGCCAACGTCCTGACTTTC. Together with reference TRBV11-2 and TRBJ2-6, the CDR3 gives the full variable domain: EAGVAQSPRYKIIEKRQSVAFWCNPISGHATLYWYQQILGQGPKLLIQFQNNGVVDDSQLPKDRFSAERLKGVDSTLKIQPAKLEDSAVYLCASSSTLLTGAGANVLTFGAGSRLTVL.

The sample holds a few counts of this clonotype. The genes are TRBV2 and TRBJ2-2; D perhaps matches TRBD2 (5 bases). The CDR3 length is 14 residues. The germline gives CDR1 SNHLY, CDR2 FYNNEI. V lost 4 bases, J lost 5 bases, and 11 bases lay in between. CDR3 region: CASSGAGGTGELFF. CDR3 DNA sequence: TGTGCCAGCAGTGGTGCAGGCGGGACCGGGGAGCTGTTTTTT.

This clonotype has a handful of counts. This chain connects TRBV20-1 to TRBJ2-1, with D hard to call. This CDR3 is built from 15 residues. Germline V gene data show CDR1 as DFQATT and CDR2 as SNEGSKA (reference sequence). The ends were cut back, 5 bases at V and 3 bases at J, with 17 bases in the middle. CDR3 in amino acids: CSAQLYTDIYNEQFF. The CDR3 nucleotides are TGCAGTGCTCAACTCTACACAGATATCTACAATGAGCAGTTCTTC.